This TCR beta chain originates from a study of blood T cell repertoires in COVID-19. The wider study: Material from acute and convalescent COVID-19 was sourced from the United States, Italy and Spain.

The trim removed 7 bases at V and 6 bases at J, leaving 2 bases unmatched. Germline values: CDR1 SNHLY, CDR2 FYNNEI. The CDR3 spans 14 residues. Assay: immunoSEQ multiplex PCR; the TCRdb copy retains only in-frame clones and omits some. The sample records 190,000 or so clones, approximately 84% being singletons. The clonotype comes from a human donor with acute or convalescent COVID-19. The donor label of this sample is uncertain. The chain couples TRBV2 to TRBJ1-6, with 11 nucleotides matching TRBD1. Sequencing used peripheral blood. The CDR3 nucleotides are TGTGCCAGCACGGGGACAGGGGGTAATTCACCCCTCCACTTT. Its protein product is CASTGTGGNSPLHF.